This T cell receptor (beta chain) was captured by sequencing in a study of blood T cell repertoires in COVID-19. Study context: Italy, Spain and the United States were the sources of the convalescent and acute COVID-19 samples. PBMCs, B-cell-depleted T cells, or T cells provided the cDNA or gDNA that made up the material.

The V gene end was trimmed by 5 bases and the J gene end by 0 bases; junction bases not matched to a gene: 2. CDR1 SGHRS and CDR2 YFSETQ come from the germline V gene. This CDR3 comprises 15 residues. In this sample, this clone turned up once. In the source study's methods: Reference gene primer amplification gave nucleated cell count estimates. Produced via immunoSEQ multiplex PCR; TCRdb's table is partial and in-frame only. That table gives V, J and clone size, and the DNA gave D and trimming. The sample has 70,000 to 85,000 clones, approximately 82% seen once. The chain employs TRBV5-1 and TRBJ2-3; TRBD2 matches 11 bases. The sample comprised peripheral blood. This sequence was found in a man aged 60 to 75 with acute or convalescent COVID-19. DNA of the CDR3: TGCGCCAGCAGGGGACTAGCGGCTAGCACAGATACGCAGTATTTT. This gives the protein CASRGLAASTDTQYF.